This passage covers 31 T cell receptor beta chains from one sample sequenced in a study of cytomegalovirus exposure and HLA in healthy donors. The PCR used 60 Vbeta and 13 Jbeta primers. Produced via immunoSEQ multiplex PCR; TCRdb's table is partial and in-frame only. The sample has about 200,000 clones; about 77% are singletons. The sample taken for sequencing was PBMCs. Every receptor here comes from a woman in her 30s in good health and CMV-seronegative.

CDR3 amino acids: CASRPVGQGNTGELFF. In nucleotides, the CDR3 is TGTGCCAGCAGGCCTGTCGGACAGGGGAACACCGGGGAGCTGTTTTTT. V gene TRBV7-9 combines with J gene TRBJ2-2; 8 nucleotides line up with TRBD1. Per germline, CDR1 SEHNR and CDR2 FQNEAQ (reference sequence). Unmatched junction bases numbered 7, after V lost 6 bases and J lost 1 base. The CDR3 length is 16 residues.

This CDR3 reads CASSYSRGQKTYEQYF. In DNA form, the CDR3 reads TGTGCCAGCAGTTACTCTCGGGGACAGAAGACCTACGAGCAGTACTTC. The J gene is TRBJ2-7, the V gene TRBV6-5, with 7 bases matching TRBD1. The germline V gene has CDR1 MNHEY and CDR2 SVGAGI. Unmatched junction bases numbered 7, after V lost 0 bases and J lost 2 bases. The CDR3 has 16 residues.

This chain joins TRBV2 and TRBJ2-5; 7 positions agree with TRBD2. The CDR3 consists of 15 residues. Germline CDR1 SNHLY, CDR2 FYNNEI. Trimming at V came to 1 base and at J to 5 bases, leaving 7 bases not matched to a gene. The CDR3 DNA reads as TGTGCCAGCAGTGAAGAGATGGGGGGGAGGGAGACCCAGTACTTC. Its protein is CASSEEMGGRETQYF.

On this clone itself: The sample holds other DNA sequences that translate to the same CDR3. The genes are TRBV5-1 and TRBJ2-5; TRBD2 is a possible D gene (6 bases). V was pared by 4 bases and J by 5 bases, with 12 bases between. Per the germline V gene, CDR1 is SGHRS and CDR2 is YFSETQ. The CDR3 loop spans 13 amino acids. CDR3 protein: CASSRGGGETQYF. CDR3 DNA sequence: TGCGCCAGCAGCAGGGGAGGTGGGGAGACCCAGTACTTC.

The J gene is TRBJ2-2, the V gene TRBV7-9; 9 bases match TRBD2. V trimming: 1 base; J trimming: 0 bases; junction bases outside the gene matches: 3. In germline, CDR1 is SEHNR, CDR2 FQNEAQ (reference sequence). The CDR3 has 17 residues. CDR3 amino acids: CASSLGSGGPNTGELFF. The CDR3 DNA reads TGTGCCAGCAGCTTAGGTAGCGGGGGACCGAACACCGGGGAGCTGTTTTTT.

V and J are TRBV7-9 and TRBJ1-2, with 9 bases lining up with TRBD1. Germline values: CDR1 SEHNR, CDR2 FQNEAQ (reference sequence). With 5 bases clipped from V and 8 bases from J, the junction kept 18 bases outside the gene matches. This CDR3 has 17 amino acids. The CDR3 DNA reads as TGTGCCAGCAGCCCACTATCACCCGACAGGGGGTCTGAGGGCTACACCTTC. It specifies CASSPLSPDRGSEGYTF.

This clone has a handful of counts. The chain recombines TRBV29-1 with TRBJ1-1; TRBD1 matches at 7 bases. CDR1 is SQVTM and CDR2 is ANQGSEA in the germline V gene. The CDR3 length is 14 residues. With 3 bases clipped from V and 7 bases from J, the junction kept 11 bases outside the gene matches. CDR3 DNA sequence: TGCAGCGTTGAGGTTTGGGACAGCGACCTTGAAGCTTTCTTT. This encodes CSVEVWDSDLEAFF.

The genes are TRBV30 and TRBJ2-3; D remains unclear. V lost 2 bases and J lost 2, with 14 bases in between. Germline V gene lookup returns CDR1 GTSNPN and CDR2 SVGIG (reference sequence). The CDR3 loop spans 15 amino acids. CDR3 in amino acids: CAWSILEFNTDTQYF. CDR3 bases: TGTGCCTGGAGTATCCTGGAGTTTAACACAGATACGCAGTATTTT.

V gene TRBV5-4 combines with J gene TRBJ1-2; 9 bases match TRBD1. The germline CDR1 and CDR2 sequences are SGHNT and YYREEE (reference sequence). J was trimmed by 6 bases and V by 5 bases; bases with no gene match: 5. The CDR3 extends over 13 amino acids. CDR3 sequence reads: CASRYGTGNGYTF. CDR3 coding DNA: TGTGCCAGCAGATACGGGACAGGGAATGGCTACACCTTC.

The V call is TRBV9, the J call TRBJ2-4; no clear D gene. This CDR3 region has 17 residues. V was cut by 3 bases and J by 0 bases, with 16 bases left in between. The V gene's germline CDR1 is SGDLS and CDR2 YYNGEE. CDR3 in amino acids: CASSARLELTAKNIQYF. CDR3 bases: TGTGCCAGCAGCGCGCGGCTAGAGCTCACAGCCAAAAACATTCAGTACTTC. Using reference TRBV9 and TRBJ2-4 for the parts outside the CDR3, the full variable domain is DSGVTQTPKHLITATGQRVTLRCSPRSGDLSVYWYQQSLDQGLQFLIQYYNGEERAKGNILERFSAQQFPDLHSELNLSSLELGDSALYFCASSARLELTAKNIQYFGAGTRLSVL.

This clone was detected a few times. The chain couples TRBV14 to TRBJ2-7; D not certain. Trimming removed 5 bases from V and 5 bases from J, with 13 bases in between. CDR1 is SGHDN and CDR2 is FVKESK in the germline V gene. The CDR3 has 13 amino acids. The CDR3 region is CASSKVVADEQYF. The CDR3 DNA reads TGTGCCAGCAGCAAGGTAGTAGCCGACGAGCAGTACTTC.

The chain couples TRBV28 to TRBJ2-1, with D tentatively TRBD2 (6 bases). This CDR3 has 14 residues. V was shortened by 2 bases and J by 7 bases, with 12 bases between the two germline ends. CDR1 is MDHEN and CDR2 is SYDVKM in the germline V gene. The CDR3 is CASSLPGEVNEQFF. The CDR3 DNA follows: TGTGCCAGCAGTTTACCGGGAGAGGTGAATGAGCAGTTCTTC.

V is TRBV11-3 and J is TRBJ2-1; TRBD1 matches 9 bases. CDR1 is SGHNT and CDR2 is YENEEA in the germline V gene. Trimming cost V 4 bases and J 5 bases; bases outside gene matches: 6. The CDR3 length is 15 residues. This chain's CDR3 is CASSSGQGNNNEQFF. CDR3 bases: TGTGCCAGCAGCTCCGGACAGGGGAATAACAATGAGCAGTTCTTC.

This sequence joins TRBV18 and TRBJ1-1; maybe TRBD1 (6 bases). From germline, CDR1 is KGHSH and CDR2 LQKENI. The CDR3 extends over 14 amino acids. V shed 4 bases and J shed 1 base, with 10 bases lying between them. CDR3 protein: CASSLMTGNTEAFF. CDR3 bases: TGTGCCAGCTCACTCATGACAGGGAACACTGAAGCTTTCTTT.

V usage is TRBV6-1 and J usage is TRBJ2-7, with D perhaps matching TRBD2 (6 bases). This CDR3 has 14 amino acids. Deletions cut 5 bases from V and 6 bases from J, with 17 bases between. The germline V gene encodes CDR1 MNHNS and CDR2 SASEGT. This CDR3 is CASSYKGTGLEQYF. The CDR3 DNA reads as TGTGCCAGCAGTTATAAGGGAACGGGACTCGAGCAGTACTTC.

In its sample, this clone was seen once. This rearrangement joins TRBV19 to TRBJ1-1; 7 bases line up with TRBD1. This CDR3 spans 14 amino acids. V gave up 6 bases and J gave up 5 bases; unmatched junction bases: 9. Per germline, CDR1 LNHDA and CDR2 SQIVND (reference sequence). The CDR3 region is CASSGQATGTEAFF. The CDR3 region has the DNA TGTGCCAGTAGCGGACAGGCCACTGGGACTGAAGCTTTCTTT.

The chain carries TRBV6-4 and TRBJ2-3; 8 nucleotides match TRBD1. Germline CDR1 is MRHNA and CDR2 is SNTAGT. V shed 4 bases and J 6 bases; nucleotides not matched to a gene: 9. The CDR3 is made up of 15 amino acids. In DNA, the CDR3 is TGTGCCAGCAGTGCAGACAGGGGATCAATGGATACGCAGTATTTT. Protein: CASSADRGSMDTQYF.

The chain recombines TRBV2 with TRBJ1-5, with 8 nucleotides matching TRBD1. V trimming: 5 bases; J trimming: 0 bases; junction bases outside the gene matches: 3. This CDR3 is 15 amino acids long. The germline V gene encodes CDR1 SNHLY and CDR2 FYNNEI. The CDR3 DNA follows: TGTGCCAGCAGTTGGGACAGGACTAGCAATCAGCCCCAGCATTTT. Amino acids: CASSWDRTSNQPQHF.

The rearrangement links TRBV7-8 to TRBJ1-1, with 7 bases fitting TRBD1. V shed 7 bases and J 7 bases; nucleotides not matched to a gene: 15. The CDR3 loop spans 15 amino acids. Germline CDR1 reads SGHVS; CDR2 reads FQNEAQ. The CDR3 DNA reads TGTGCCAGCATTATACTGGACAGGAATGTCAATGAAGCTTTCTTT. Translated, it gives CASIILDRNVNEAFF.

The chain is built from TRBV4-2 and TRBJ2-7; 8 bases align to TRBD2. V gave up 1 base and J gave up 0 bases; unmatched junction bases: 8. This CDR3 is 17 amino acids long. The germline V gene has CDR1 LGHNA and CDR2 YNFKEQ. In DNA form, the CDR3 reads TGTGCCAGCAGCCAAGTTCGTCTAGCGGGCCCCTCCTACGAGCAGTACTTC. It encodes CASSQVRLAGPSYEQYF.

The CDR3 loop reads CASSFFRGITGELFF. The CDR3 nucleotides read TGTGCCAGCTCGTTCTTCAGGGGAATTACCGGGGAGCTGTTTTTT. The rearrangement uses TRBV27 and TRBJ2-2; D might be TRBD1 (6 bases). The V end was cut by 8 bases, the J end by 5 bases, with 18 bases between. The CDR3 runs 15 residues. Per germline, CDR1 MNHEY and CDR2 SMNVEV (reference sequence).

This chain joins TRBV5-5 and TRBJ1-2, with D uncertain. Trimming cost V 4 bases and J 4 bases, with 11 bases left between them. The CDR3 is 13 amino acids. Germline V lookup: CDR1 SGHKS, CDR2 YYEKEE (reference sequence). Here the CDR3 DNA reads TGTGCCAGCAGCCTATACGTTACCTATGGCTACACCTTC. It is translated as CASSLYVTYGYTF.

The chain couples TRBV10-1 to TRBJ1-1; no clear D. CDR1 WNHNN and CDR2 SYGVQD come from the germline V gene (reference sequence). Between the trimmed V and J ends, which lost 0 bases and 3 bases, there was a span of 14 bases. The CDR3 totals 16 residues. DNA of the CDR3: TGCGCCAGCAGTGAGTCTGTGGAGAACTTGGACACTGAAGCTTTCTTT. As protein: CASSESVENLDTEAFF.

This chain links TRBV7-9 with TRBJ2-7; a weak D match, TRBD1 (5 bases). V was clipped by 5 bases and J by 3 bases, with 17 bases between them. This CDR3 has 15 amino acids. CDR1 and CDR2 (germline): SEHNR, FQNEAQ (reference sequence). CDR3 in amino acids: CASSAPSDTHYEQYF. The CDR3 DNA follows: TGTGCCAGCAGCGCACCTTCGGACACACACTACGAGCAGTACTTC.

This clone occurred once. The J gene is TRBJ2-7, the V gene TRBV2; tentative D call: TRBD2 (5 bases). CDR3 length: 15 residues. Trimming took off 11 bases at V and 0 bases at J, with 20 bases between the two ends. Germline V gene data show CDR1 as SNHLY and CDR2 as FYNNEI. The DNA of the CDR3 is TGTGCCGGAAGAAGCACCAGGACTGGCTCCTACGAGCAGTACTTC. Translation gives CAGRSTRTGSYEQYF.

As regards this clone: The junction and the germline gene differ at one end; a read error may be behind it. V is TRBV5-1 and J is TRBJ1-2, with D uncertain. Germline lookup yields CDR1 SGHRS and CDR2 YFSETQ. CDR3 length equals 13 residues. CDR3 amino acids: CASSVEVNYGYPF. The CDR3 DNA follows: TGCGCCAGCAGCGTAGAAGTGAACTATGGCTACCCCTTC.

CDR3 region: CASSSPRDRSYEQYF. CDR3 nucleotide sequence: TGTGCCAGCAGCTCGCCGCGGGACAGGTCCTACGAGCAGTACTTC. The rearrangement uses TRBV5-4 and TRBJ2-7, with 8 bases aligning to TRBD1. The CDR3 covers 15 residues. Unmatched junction bases numbered 6, after V lost 3 bases and J lost 1 base. Germline V gene data show CDR1 as SGHNT and CDR2 as YYREEE (reference sequence).

The rearrangement joins TRBV10-3 to TRBJ1-1; D is perhaps TRBD1 (5 bases). CDR3 length: 14 amino acids. Germline CDR1 is ENHRY and CDR2 is SYGVKD. Trimming pared 3 bases from V and 5 bases from J, leaving 13 bases between. Here the CDR3 DNA reads TGTGCCATCAGTGAAGCCGGGGGGGGAACTGAAGCTTTCTTT. It encodes CAISEAGGGTEAFF.

The chain combines TRBV27 with TRBJ2-7, with a tentative D call TRBD2 (6 bases). The germline CDR1 and CDR2 sequences are MNHEY and SMNVEV (reference sequence). The CDR3 covers 14 residues. The V gene lost 2 bases and the J gene lost 5 bases, with 13 bases spanning the gap. Here the CDR3 DNA reads TGTGCCAGCAGTTTAGGGCTAGCGAGAGACGAGCAGTACTTC. Translation gives CASSLGLARDEQYF.

This sequence joins TRBV4-2 and TRBJ1-6, with D possibly being TRBD1 (6 bases). The germline V gene encodes CDR1 LGHNA and CDR2 YNFKEQ. Trimming stripped 5 bases from V and 7 bases from J, with 12 bases between. This CDR3 is built from 14 residues. CDR3 region: CASSSTGRNSPLHF. In DNA, the CDR3 is TGTGCCAGCAGCTCGACAGGTAGAAATTCACCCCTCCACTTT.

The chain combines TRBV2 with TRBJ1-4; D not certain. Between the trimmed V and J ends, which lost 4 bases and 4 bases, there was a span of 13 bases. The CDR3 spans 15 residues. Germline V gene data show CDR1 as SNHLY and CDR2 as FYNNEI. The CDR3: CASSGYSSLNEKLFF. The CDR3 DNA reads as TGTGCCAGCAGTGGATACAGCTCCCTTAATGAAAAACTGTTTTTT.